This note documents a single T cell receptor (beta chain) sequence. TCRdb re-derived calls from the reads in MiXCR, one entry per CDR3 protein. Of roughly 640,000 distinct CDR3 sequences listed, more than 20% are singletons. The entry originates in a study of T cell repertoires in cytomegalovirus infection. Trimming at V came to 10 bases and at J to 7 bases, leaving 12 bases not matched to a gene. The CDR3 spans 15 residues. Per the germline V gene, CDR1 is MNHEY and CDR2 is SVGEGT. V usage is TRBV6-2 or TRBV6-3 and J usage is TRBJ2-2; 10 bases line up with TRBD2. The clonotype was recovered from a human donor in good health (CMV status not recorded). Some clones in this sample may be carry-over from other donors' samples. The sample was CD8+ T cells from PBMCs. The CDR3 DNA reads TGTGCCATCTCCGAGCGGGGGGGCCGGAACGGGGAGCTGTTTTTT. Protein: CAISERGGRNGELFF.